The rows below give T cell receptor beta chains drawn from one sample of a study of blood T cells in healthy people across ages. MiXCR, applied by TCRdb to the 5' RACE reads, yields one record per CDR3 protein. Here the sample spans some 1.5 million distinct CDR3 sequences, over 25% being singletons. The sample comprised blood. Every receptor here comes from a woman in her thirties in good health. Each CDR3 is given with its conserved first and last residue. Fields, in order: clone size, V gene, J gene, D gene, CDR3 length, CDR3 DNA, CDR3 protein. D genes are given only for firm matches. Size values are once, few and many counts, or a class for expanded clones, and some rows have none.

size: .
V: TRBV3-1
J: TRBJ2-7
D: TRBD1
length: 13
DNA: TGTGCCAGCAGCCATTCGGACAGGGGAGAGCAGTACTTC
CDR3: CASSHSDRGEQYF

size: .
V: TRBV28
J: TRBJ2-5
D: TRBD2
length: 17
DNA: TGTGCCCGCAGTTCTTCTCCCACGGGACTAGCGGAAGAGACCCAGTACTTC
CDR3: CARSSSPTGLAEETQYF

size: many
V: TRBV4-2
J: TRBJ1-2
D: TRBD1
length: 16
DNA: TGTGCCAGCAGTACCACTTCGGGACAGGAGAGCTATGGCTACACCTTC
CDR3: CASSTTSGQESYGYTF

size: .
V: TRBV9
J: TRBJ2-3
D: TRBD1
length: 17
DNA: TGTGCCAGCAGCGCAGGGGGTCGCCTAATCGTCTCAGATACGCAGTATTTT
CDR3: CASSAGGRLIVSDTQYF

size: few
V: TRBV6-5
J: TRBJ1-2
D: TRBD1
length: 22
DNA: TGTGCCAGCAGTTACTCGAAGACCGAAGACAGGGGTGCGGTAGGGCCTAACTATGGCTACACCTTC
CDR3: CASSYSKTEDRGAVGPNYGYTF

size: .
V: TRBV7-2
J: TRBJ1-2
D: TRBD1
length: 16
DNA: TGTGCCAGCAGCTTAGCTTTCCGGGACAGGGAAGGGGGCCACACCTTC
CDR3: CASSLAFRDREGGHTF

size: many
V: TRBV3-1
J: TRBJ1-2
D: TRBD1
length: 14
DNA: TGTGCCAGCAGCCTGCCAGGGGGGGCCTATGGCTACACCTTC
CDR3: CASSLPGGAYGYTF

size: .
V: TRBV5-6
J: TRBJ2-4
D: .
length: 16
DNA: TGTGCCAGCAGCTTGGGGCCTGTGAGACGGGAAAACATTCAGTACTTC
CDR3: CASSLGPVRRENIQYF

size: few
V: TRBV15
J: TRBJ1-5
D: .
length: 16
DNA: TGTGCCACCAGCAGAGATCTGGCAGGGGGCAATCAGCCCCAGCATTTT
CDR3: CATSRDLAGGNQPQHF

size: few
V: TRBV28
J: TRBJ2-5
D: .
length: 13
DNA: TGTGCCAGCAGTAACACAGGGTGGGAGACCCAGTACTTC
CDR3: CASSNTGWETQYF

size: few
V: TRBV5-1
J: TRBJ1-2
D: .
length: 13
DNA: TGCGCCAGCAGCTTGGCCAGTGAATATGGCTACACCTTC
CDR3: CASSLASEYGYTF

size: .
V: TRBV6-5
J: TRBJ1-1
D: .
length: 13
DNA: TGTGCCAGCAGGCAGGGTAGGGTCACTGAAGCTTTCTTT
CDR3: CASRQGRVTEAFF

size: few
V: TRBV28
J: TRBJ2-7
D: TRBD1
length: 16
DNA: TGTGCCAGCAGTTGGACCGACAGGGGACGACCCTACGAGCAGTACTTC
CDR3: CASSWTDRGRPYEQYF

size: .
V: TRBV6-2/TRBV6-3
J: TRBJ2-1
D: .
length: 13
DNA: TGTGCCAGCAGTTACGGGTCGGGACGCGAGCGGTTCTTC
CDR3: CASSYGSGRERFF

size: few
V: TRBV7-9
J: TRBJ2-1
D: .
length: 15
DNA: TGTGCCAGCAGCCAACAGGGCATCTCCTACAATGAGCAGTTCTTC
CDR3: CASSQQGISYNEQFF

size: few
V: TRBV12-3/TRBV12-4
J: TRBJ2-5
D: TRBD2
length: 14
DNA: TGTGCTAGCAGTTCGACTAGCGGGAGTTGGGCCCAGTACTTC
CDR3: CASSSTSGSWAQYF

size: few
V: TRBV3-1
J: TRBJ2-1
D: TRBD2
length: 16
DNA: TGTGCCAGCAGCCAAGGTGTAGCGGCGGGAGGGGATGAGCAGTTCTTC
CDR3: CASSQGVAAGGDEQFF